A single sample gave rise to the 8 T cell receptor beta chains below, sequenced in a study of human T cells and chemical hapten exposure. Via MiXCR, TCRdb re-called the RACE reads, giving one row per CDR3 protein. The table has about 45,000 distinct CDR3 sequences, 4.3% seen once. Time point noted: healthy volunteer bleed at 2 weeks. Unfractionated whole blood was the source from which total RNA was extracted. The material sequenced was whole blood. The receptors here all came from a female donor in good health. Some clones in this sample may be carry-over from other donors' samples.

About this clonotype: Its ends do not fully match the called genes, so a read error is possible. V usage is TRBV20-1 and J usage is TRBJ1-6; 12 bases match TRBD1. This CDR3 is 19 amino acids long. Germline V gives CDR1 DFQATT, CDR2 SNEGSKA (reference sequence). DNA for the CDR3: TGCAGTGCTAGAGACTCTGGGACAGGGGGCCCGCTGAGGGGGTCACCCCTCAACTTT. Translated, it gives CSARDSGTGGPLRGSPLNF.

The sample holds many counts of this clonotype. The rearrangement links TRBV12-3 or TRBV12-4 to TRBJ1-4; 9 nucleotides align to TRBD1. Germline trimming cut 6 bases from V and 8 bases from J; bases unmatched to any gene: 10. The CDR3 is 15 amino acids. CDR3 nucleotides: TGTGCCAGCAGAAGAAGGACAGGGGAGGGCGAAAAACTGTTTTTT. Its protein is CASRRRTGEGEKLFF.

In its sample, this clonotype was seen many times. V is TRBV29-1 and J is TRBJ1-2, with 7 bases fitting TRBD1. The CDR3 runs to 16 residues. CDR1 is SQVTM, CDR2 ANQGSEA, per germline. V shed 4 bases and J 5 bases; nucleotides not matched to a gene: 16. CDR3 nucleotide sequence: TGCAGCGTTGTGCCGTCGGCAGGGGGGATCGTGTATGGCTACACCTTC. Its translation: CSVVPSAGGIVYGYTF.

This clonotype has at least ten counts. The chain recombines TRBV7-9 with TRBJ2-3; a weak D match, TRBD2 (6 bases). Trimming stripped 1 base from V and 3 bases from J, with 14 bases between. The germline V gene has CDR1 SEHNR and CDR2 FQNEAQ (reference sequence). This CDR3 comprises 16 residues. CDR3 sequence: CASSLGSRTMTDTQYF. Written as DNA, the CDR3 is TGTGCCAGCAGCTTAGGTTCCAGGACTATGACAGATACGCAGTATTTT.

This clonotype showed up just a few times. J is TRBJ2-7 and V is TRBV20-1, with TRBD1 matching 8 bases. The CDR3 contains 14 residues. Germline CDR1 is DFQATT and CDR2 is SNEGSKA (reference sequence). The ends lost 1 base at V and 2 bases at J; junction bases unmatched: 4. In DNA form, the CDR3 reads TGCAGTGCTAGAGCCACAGGGGGTGCCTACGAGCAGTACTTC. This gives the protein CSARATGGAYEQYF.

This clonotype was detected many times. This sequence joins TRBV3-1 and TRBJ2-7; tentatively, D is TRBD2 (5 bases). The V end was cut by 4 bases, the J end by 3 bases, with 13 bases between. The CDR3 sequence is 14 residues long. Germline CDR1 reads LGHDT; CDR2 reads YNNKEL (reference sequence). Here the CDR3 reads CASSRGRLYYEQYF. CDR3 sequence (DNA): TGTGCCAGCAGCCGAGGCCGACTATACTACGAGCAGTACTTC.

In the case of this clonotype: This may be a read error: a much more frequent sequence differs by one nucleotide. The rearrangement joins TRBV11-2 to TRBJ1-1, with a tentative D call TRBD1 (5 bases). The V and J ends lost 5 bases and 4 bases respectively, with 20 bases between them. This CDR3 has 16 residues. Germline values: CDR1 SGHAT, CDR2 FQNNGV. CDR3 sequence: CASSESRTLRGTEAFF. CDR3 bases: TGTGCCAGCAGCGAGTCTCGGACACTCCGGGGCACTGAAGCTTTCTTT.

This clonotype came up many times. The gene calls are TRBV7-8 and TRBJ1-5; TRBD1 is a possible D gene (5 bases). The CDR3 is made up of 14 amino acids. V was cut by 0 bases and J by 7 bases, with 10 bases left in between. Germline assignment: CDR1 SGHVS and CDR2 FQNEAQ. CDR3 residues: CASSLAVEGQPQHF. The CDR3 coding sequence is TGTGCCAGCAGCTTAGCTGTAGAGGGGCAGCCCCAGCATTTT.